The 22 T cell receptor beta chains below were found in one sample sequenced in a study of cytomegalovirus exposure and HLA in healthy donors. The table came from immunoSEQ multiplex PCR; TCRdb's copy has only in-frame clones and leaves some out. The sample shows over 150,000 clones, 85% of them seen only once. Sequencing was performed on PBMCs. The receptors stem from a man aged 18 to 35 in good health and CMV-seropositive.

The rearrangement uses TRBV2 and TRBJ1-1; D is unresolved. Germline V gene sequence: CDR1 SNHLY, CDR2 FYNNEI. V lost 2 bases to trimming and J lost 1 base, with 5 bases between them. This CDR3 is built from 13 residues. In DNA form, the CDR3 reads TGTGCCAGCAGTGAAACGGGGAACACTGAAGCTTTCTTT. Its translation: CASSETGNTEAFF.

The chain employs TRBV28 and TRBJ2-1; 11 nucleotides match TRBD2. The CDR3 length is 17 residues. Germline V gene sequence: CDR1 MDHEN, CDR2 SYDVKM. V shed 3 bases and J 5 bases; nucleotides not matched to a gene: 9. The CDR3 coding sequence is TGTGCCAGCAGTTTGGGGGGGCTAGCGGGAGGTAACAATGAGCAGTTCTTC. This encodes CASSLGGLAGGNNEQFF. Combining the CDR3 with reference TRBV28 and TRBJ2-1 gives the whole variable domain DVKVTQSSRYLVKRTGEKVFLECVQDMDHENMFWYRQDPGLGLRLIYFSYDVKMKEKGDIPEGYSVSREKKERFSLILESASTNQTSMYLCASSLGGLAGGNNEQFFGPGTRLTVL.

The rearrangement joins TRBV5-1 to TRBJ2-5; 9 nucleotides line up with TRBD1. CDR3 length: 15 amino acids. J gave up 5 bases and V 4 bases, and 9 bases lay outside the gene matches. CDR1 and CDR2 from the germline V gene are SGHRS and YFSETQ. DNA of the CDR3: TGCGCCAGCAGCCAACAGGGGGCGAAACAGGAGACCCAGTACTTC. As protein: CASSQQGAKQETQYF.

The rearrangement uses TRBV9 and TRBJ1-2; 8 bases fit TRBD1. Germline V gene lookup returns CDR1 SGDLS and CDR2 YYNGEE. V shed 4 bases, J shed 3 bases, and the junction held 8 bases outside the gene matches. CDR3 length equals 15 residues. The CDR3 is CASSPSGGLDYGYTF. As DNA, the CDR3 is TGTGCCAGCAGCCCGTCAGGGGGCCTGGACTATGGCTACACCTTC.

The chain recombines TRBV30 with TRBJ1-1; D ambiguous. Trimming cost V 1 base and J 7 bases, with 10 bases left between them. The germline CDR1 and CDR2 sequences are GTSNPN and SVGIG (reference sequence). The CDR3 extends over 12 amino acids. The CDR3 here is CAWSDLKSEAFF. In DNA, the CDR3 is TGTGCCTGGAGTGACCTGAAGAGTGAAGCTTTCTTT.

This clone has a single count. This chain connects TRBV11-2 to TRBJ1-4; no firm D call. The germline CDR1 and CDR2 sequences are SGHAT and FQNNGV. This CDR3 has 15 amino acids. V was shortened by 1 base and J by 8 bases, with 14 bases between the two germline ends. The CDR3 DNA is TGTGCCAGCAGCTTAGGGCTAGCGGCGGGCGAAAAACTGTTTTTT. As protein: CASSLGLAAGEKLFF.

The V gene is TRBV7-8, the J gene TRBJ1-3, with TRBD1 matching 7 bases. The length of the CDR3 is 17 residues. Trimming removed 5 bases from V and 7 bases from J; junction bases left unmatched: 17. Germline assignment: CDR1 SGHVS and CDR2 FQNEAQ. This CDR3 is CASSPLIGTAMFNTIYF. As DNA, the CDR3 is TGTGCCAGCAGCCCATTGATCGGGACAGCGATGTTTAACACCATATATTTT.

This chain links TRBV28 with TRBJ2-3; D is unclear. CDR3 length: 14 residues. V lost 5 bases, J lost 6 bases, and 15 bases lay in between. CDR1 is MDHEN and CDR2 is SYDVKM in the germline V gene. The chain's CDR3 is CASSPQTSGDTQYF. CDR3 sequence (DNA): TGTGCCAGCAGTCCCCAAACCTCCGGGGATACGCAGTATTTT.

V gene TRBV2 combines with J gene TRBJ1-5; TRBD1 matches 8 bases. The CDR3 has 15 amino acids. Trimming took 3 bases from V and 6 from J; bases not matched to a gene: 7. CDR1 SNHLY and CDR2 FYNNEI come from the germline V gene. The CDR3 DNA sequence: TGTGCCAGCAGTGACAGGACAGGGTCAGCTCAGCCCCAGCATTTT. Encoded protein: CASSDRTGSAQPQHF.

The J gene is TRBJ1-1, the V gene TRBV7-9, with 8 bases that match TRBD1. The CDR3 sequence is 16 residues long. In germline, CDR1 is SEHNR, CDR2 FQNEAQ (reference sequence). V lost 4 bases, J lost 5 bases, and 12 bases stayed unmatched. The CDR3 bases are TGTGCCAGCAGCTACCTACCCGGACAGGGAGTAACTGAAGCTTTCTTT. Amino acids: CASSYLPGQGVTEAFF.

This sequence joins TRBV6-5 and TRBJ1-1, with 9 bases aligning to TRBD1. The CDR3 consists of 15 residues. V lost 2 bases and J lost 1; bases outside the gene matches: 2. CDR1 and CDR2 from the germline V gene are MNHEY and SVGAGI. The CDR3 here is CASSYAGQGNTEAFF. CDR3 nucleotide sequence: TGTGCCAGCAGTTACGCGGGACAGGGGAACACTGAAGCTTTCTTT.

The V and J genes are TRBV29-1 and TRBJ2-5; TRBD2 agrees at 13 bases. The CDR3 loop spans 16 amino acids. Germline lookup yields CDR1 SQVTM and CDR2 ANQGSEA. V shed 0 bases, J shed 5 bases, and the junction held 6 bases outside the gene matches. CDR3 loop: CSVEDPGTSGKETQYF. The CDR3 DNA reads TGCAGCGTTGAAGACCCGGGGACTAGCGGGAAGGAGACCCAGTACTTC.

The CDR3 sequence: CASSQVGGPEGEQYF. The DNA of the CDR3 is TGCGCCAGCAGCCAAGTTGGGGGCCCCGAGGGCGAGCAGTACTTC. The chain employs TRBV4-1 and TRBJ2-7; TRBD1 might be the D (6 bases). Per germline, CDR1 MGHRA and CDR2 YSYEKL. CDR3 length: 15 amino acids. V lost 1 base to trimming and J lost 6 bases, with 16 bases between them.

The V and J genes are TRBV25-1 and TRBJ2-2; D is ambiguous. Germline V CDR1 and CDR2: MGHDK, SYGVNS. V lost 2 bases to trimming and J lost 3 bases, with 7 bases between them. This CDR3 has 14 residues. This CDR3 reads CASSEDTHTGELFF. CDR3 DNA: TGTGCCAGCAGTGAAGACACCCACACCGGGGAGCTGTTTTTT.

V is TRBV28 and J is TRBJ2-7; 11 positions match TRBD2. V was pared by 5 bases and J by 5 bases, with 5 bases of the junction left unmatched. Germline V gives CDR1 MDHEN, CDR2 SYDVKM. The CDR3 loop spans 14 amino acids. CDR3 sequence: CASSLSGRANEQYF. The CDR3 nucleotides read TGTGCCAGCAGTCTTAGCGGGAGGGCCAACGAGCAGTACTTC.

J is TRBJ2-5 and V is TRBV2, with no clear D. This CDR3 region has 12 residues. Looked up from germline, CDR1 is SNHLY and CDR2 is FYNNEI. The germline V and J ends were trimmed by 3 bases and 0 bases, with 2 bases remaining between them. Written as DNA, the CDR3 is TGTGCCAGCAGTGATAACCAAGAGACCCAGTACTTC. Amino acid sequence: CASSDNQETQYF.

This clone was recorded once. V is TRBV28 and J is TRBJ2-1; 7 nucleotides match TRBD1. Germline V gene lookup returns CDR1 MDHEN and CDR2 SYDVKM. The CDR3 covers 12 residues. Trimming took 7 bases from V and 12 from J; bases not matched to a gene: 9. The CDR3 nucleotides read TGTGCCAGCAACTATTTCCGGGACAGGCAGTTCTTC. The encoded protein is CASNYFRDRQFF.

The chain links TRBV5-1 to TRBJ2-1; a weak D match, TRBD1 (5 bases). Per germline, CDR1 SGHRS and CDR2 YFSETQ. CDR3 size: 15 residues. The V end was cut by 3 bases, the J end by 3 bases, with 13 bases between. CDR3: CASSYRGQDYNEQFF. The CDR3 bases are TGCGCCAGCAGCTACCGAGGACAAGACTACAATGAGCAGTTCTTC.

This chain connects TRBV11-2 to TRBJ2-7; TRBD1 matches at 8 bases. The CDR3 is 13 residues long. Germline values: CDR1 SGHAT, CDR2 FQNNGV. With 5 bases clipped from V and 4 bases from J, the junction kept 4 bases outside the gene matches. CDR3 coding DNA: TGTGCCAGCAGCGCAGACAGGGGATACGAGCAGTACTTC. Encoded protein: CASSADRGYEQYF.

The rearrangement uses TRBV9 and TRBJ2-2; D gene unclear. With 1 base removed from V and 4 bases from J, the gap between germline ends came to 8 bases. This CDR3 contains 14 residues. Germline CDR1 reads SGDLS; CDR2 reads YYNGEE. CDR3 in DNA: TGTGCCAGCAGCGTAAATCGCGGCACCGGGGAGCTGTTTTTT. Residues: CASSVNRGTGELFF.

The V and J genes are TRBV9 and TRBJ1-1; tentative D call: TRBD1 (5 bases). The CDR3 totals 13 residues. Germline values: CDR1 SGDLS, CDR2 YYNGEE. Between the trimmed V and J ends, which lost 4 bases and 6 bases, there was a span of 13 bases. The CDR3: CASSPRGGAEAFF. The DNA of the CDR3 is TGTGCCAGCAGCCCCCGCGGGGGGGCTGAAGCTTTCTTT.

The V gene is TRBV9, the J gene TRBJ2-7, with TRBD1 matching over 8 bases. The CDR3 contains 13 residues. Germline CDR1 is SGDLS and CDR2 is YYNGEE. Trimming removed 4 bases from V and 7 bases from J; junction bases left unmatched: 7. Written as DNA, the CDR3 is TGTGCCAGCAGCCTCGACAGGGGAAGTGAGCAGTACTTC. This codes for CASSLDRGSEQYF. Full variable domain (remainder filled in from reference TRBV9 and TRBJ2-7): DSGVTQTPKHLITATGQRVTLRCSPRSGDLSVYWYQQSLDQGLQFLIQYYNGEERAKGNILERFSAQQFPDLHSELNLSSLELGDSALYFCASSLDRGSEQYFGPGTRLTVT.